The 4 T cell receptor beta chains in this list originate from one sample, sequenced in a study of blood T cell repertoires in COVID-19. Here immunoSEQ multiplex PCR was the method, and the copy in TCRdb shows in-frame clones only, minus some. The data show about 89,000 clones, nearly 80% seen once. Sequences were obtained from peripheral blood. Receptors were obtained from a man in his 70s with COVID-19, enrolled during active disease.

This clone was observed many times. The chain joins TRBV5-4 to TRBJ2-5; 7 bases are a match to TRBD2. V trimming: 5 bases; J trimming: 2 bases; junction bases outside the gene matches: 6. Germline CDR1 is SGHNT and CDR2 is YYREEE (reference sequence). This CDR3 is built from 14 residues. CDR3 DNA sequence: TGTGCCAGCAGGCGGGCGGGGGAACAAGAGACCCAGTACTTC. Protein product: CASRRAGEQETQYF.

This CDR3 is CASSAWATTEAFF. As DNA, the CDR3 is TGTGCCAGCAGTGCATGGGCCACCACTGAAGCTTTCTTT. V is TRBV6-2 or TRBV6-3 and J is TRBJ1-1; D not resolved. Trimming took 5 bases from V and 4 from J, leaving 11 bases between them. In germline, CDR1 is MNHEY, CDR2 SVGEGT. The CDR3 is 13 amino acids.

This clone has a handful of counts. The chain is built from TRBV6-2 or TRBV6-3 and TRBJ1-5; 8 nucleotides agree with TRBD1. J was trimmed by 4 bases and V by 2 bases; bases with no gene match: 7. Germline values: CDR1 MNHEY, CDR2 SVGEGT. CDR3 size: 16 residues. The CDR3 protein is CASSYHRGTGNQPQHF. The CDR3 DNA reads TGTGCCAGCAGTTACCACCGAGGGACAGGAAATCAGCCCCAGCATTTT.

The gene calls are TRBV7-2 and TRBJ1-2; 8 bases align to TRBD1. Losses at the gene ends were 6 bases for V and 8 bases for J; bases not matched to a gene: 8. CDR1 is SGHTA, CDR2 FQGNSA, per germline. The CDR3 is 13 amino acids. The CDR3: CASSNGQGDGYTF. Written as DNA, the CDR3 is TGTGCCAGCAGTAATGGACAGGGAGACGGCTACACCTTC. Looking up the rest from reference TRBV7-2 and TRBJ1-2 gives the full variable domain: GAGVSQSPSNKVTEKGKDVELRCDPISGHTALYWYRQSLGQGLEFLIYFQGNSAPDKSGLPSDRFSAERTGGSVSTLTIQRTQQEDSAVYLCASSNGQGDGYTFGSGTRLTVV.